The 6 T cell receptor beta chains below come from one sample, sequenced in a study of blood T cell repertoires in COVID-19. Measured with immunoSEQ multiplex PCR; TCRdb has only the in-frame clones, and not every one. Of about 170,000 clones listed, around 90% are singletons. Sequencing input: peripheral blood. Receptor source: a man in his sixties with acute or convalescent COVID-19.

This clone is a singleton in its sample. The gene calls are TRBV6-2 or TRBV6-3 and TRBJ2-5; D unresolved. This CDR3 region has 11 residues. Germline V gene lookup returns CDR1 MNHEY and CDR2 SVGEGT. V was pared by 4 bases and J by 5 bases, with 5 bases between. CDR3 nucleotide sequence: TGTGCCAGCAGTTCCGAGGAGACCCAGTACTTC. Amino acid sequence: CASSSEETQYF.

V usage is TRBV5-1 and J usage is TRBJ1-5; D uncertain. Germline-derived CDR1 and CDR2 are SGHRS and YFSETQ. V lost 4 bases to trimming and J lost 4 bases, with 9 bases between them. This CDR3 spans 13 amino acids. CDR3 sequence: CASSEGRNQPQHF. CDR3 bases: TGCGCCAGCAGCGAGGGTCGAAATCAGCCCCAGCATTTT. The full variable domain, completed using reference TRBV5-1 and TRBJ1-5, is KAGVTQTPRYLIKTRGQQVTLSCSPISGHRSVSWYQQTPGQGLQFLFEYFSETQRNKGNFPGRFSGRQFSNSRSEMNVSTLELGDSALYLCASSEGRNQPQHFGDGTRLSIL.

CDR3 sequence: CASSPGTPYEQYF. The DNA for the CDR3 is TGTGCCAGCTCACCAGGGACACCCTACGAGCAGTACTTC. This chain joins TRBV18 and TRBJ2-7, with D maybe TRBD1 (6 bases). CDR3 length equals 13 residues. V was cut by 2 bases and J by 2 bases, with 7 bases left in between. Germline values: CDR1 KGHSH, CDR2 LQKENI.

With regard to this clone: One junction end disagrees with the germline gene, perhaps due to a read error. V is TRBV7-9 and J is TRBJ1-2; 9 positions agree with TRBD1. The CDR3 totals 14 residues. Germline-derived CDR1 and CDR2 are SEHNR and FQNEAQ (reference sequence). As DNA, the CDR3 is TGTGCCAGCAGCTCGTCACAGGGGGCAGGCGGCTACACTTTC. The encoded protein is CASSSSQGAGGYTF. Looking up the rest from reference TRBV7-9 and TRBJ1-2 gives the full variable domain: DTGVSQNPRHKITKRGQNVTFRCDPISEHNRLYWYRQTLGQGPEFLTYFQNEAQLEKSRLLSDRFSAERPKGSFSTLEIQRTEQGDSAMYLCASSSSQGAGGYTFGSGTRLTVV.

The chain has TRBV13 and TRBJ1-1; D remains ambiguous. Germline CDR1 reads PRHDT; CDR2 reads FYEKMQ (reference sequence). V lost 1 base and J 1 base, leaving 7 bases between the germline ends. The CDR3 extends over 14 amino acids. CDR3 loop: CASSLVRKNTEAFF. In DNA, the CDR3 is TGTGCCAGCAGCTTAGTCAGGAAGAACACTGAAGCTTTCTTT.

The count of this clone is one. The chain uses TRBV19 and TRBJ1-1; D is unclear. The germline CDR1 and CDR2 sequences are LNHDA and SQIVND (reference sequence). The CDR3 covers 12 residues. V gave up 6 bases and J gave up 1 base, with 6 bases separating them. The CDR3 here is CASRYRNTEAFF. The CDR3 DNA reads TGTGCCAGTAGATATAGGAACACTGAAGCTTTCTTT.